Given below is one T cell receptor (beta chain) in context. The antigen is unknown. The primer mix had 60 Vbeta and 13 Jbeta primers. Produced via immunoSEQ multiplex PCR; TCRdb's table is partial and in-frame only. The sample has over 60,000 clones, approximately 70% seen once; the top ten hold 13% to 15%. The V and J ends lost 1 base and 6 bases, in that order; junction bases with no gene match: 2. The germline CDR1 and CDR2 sequences are SGHNT and YYREEE (reference sequence). The CDR3 loop spans 14 amino acids. The data belong to a study of cytomegalovirus exposure and HLA in healthy donors. General study points: The listing of roughly 160 TCR beta chains classed them as cytomegalovirus-associated. In most subjects, TCR beta sequences reportedly gave accurate predictions of HLA-A and HLA-B alleles. Being productive about 90% or about 30% of the time was typical of most TCR beta V segments in an earlier analysis. Common viral pathogens seemed, in a later analysis, to connect with several of the most significant clusters.

The TCR comes from a male donor in good health and CMV-seropositive. Material for sequencing was PBMCs. This chain connects TRBV5-4 to TRBJ2-1; TRBD2 aligns across 9 bases. CDR3 region: CASSLYSGGNEQFF. DNA for the CDR3: TGTGCCAGCAGCTTGTATAGCGGGGGCAATGAGCAGTTCTTC.